The subject of this entry is one T cell receptor beta chain. Its specificity is unknown. The data stem from a study of T-cell memory formation after mild COVID-19. Study-level results: The study detected some responding clones in pre-infection memory, suggesting cross-reactive memory joined. CD4/CD8 balance characterized clones contracting day 15 to 85, and CD4+ skew characterized later expanders.

This CDR3 has 17 residues. Germline loops: CDR1 MGHRA, CDR2 YSYEKL. J lost 5 bases, V lost 5 bases, and 11 bases had no gene match. A single record per CDR3 protein comes from TCRdb applying MiXCR to the 5' RACE reads. The table lists 190,000 or so distinct CDR3 sequences, around a fifth of them singletons. The sequencing sample was made of PBMCs or a T cell subset sorted from them (not recorded which). V is TRBV4-1 and J is TRBJ1-6, with 8 bases aligning to TRBD1. This TCR came from an adult woman who had mild COVID-19 (a few samples of this study predate the infection). Cell type and time point are not known. CDR3: CASSAIQGVPHNSPLHF. The CDR3 bases are TGCGCCAGCAGCGCCATACAGGGGGTACCTCATAATTCACCCCTCCACTTT.